This T cell receptor (beta chain) was retrieved from a study of tissue T cells after allogeneic stem cell transplantation. Findings of the study overall: Limitations included a small, clinically heterogeneous cohort and limited sampling depth. Blood and spleen captured only part of the tissue TCR repertoire.

Time point denoted: mouse harvest day 14 after allogeneic transplant. Mouse grafts combined 10^7 T-cell-depleted bone marrow cells with 10^6 splenic CD5+ T cells. This mouse GVHD model was MHC-mismatched B6 to BALB/c, profiled day 7 or 14. CDR3 length equals 15 residues. Deletions cut 2 bases from V and 1 base from J, with 11 bases between. Germline values: CDR1 FNHDT, CDR2 SITEND (reference sequence). Profiled with immunoSEQ multiplex PCR; TCRdb holds only in-frame clones, not every one. Found here are almost 7,000 clones, under 35% of them singletons; the top ten hold almost 6.5%. On this clone: Antigen specificity is unknown. Gene names denote mouse genes. The read falls 1 residue short of the CDR3 end, and the missing part is taken from the germline J gene.

Sequencing input: skin. V is TRBV19 and J is TRBJ2-3; D is perhaps TRBD2 (7 bases). This TCR was sampled from a female BALB/c mouse given C57BL/6 T cells with graft-versus-host disease after an allogeneic hematopoietic cell transplant. Partial CDR3 DNA: TGTGCCAGCAGTATGTGGGGGGCTGGTGCAGAAACGCTGTAT. Translated, it gives CASSMWGAGAETLY. In full, the CDR3 reads CASSMWGAGAETLYF.